This T cell receptor beta chain is from a study of cytomegalovirus exposure and HLA in healthy donors. From germline, CDR1 is SGHRS and CDR2 YFSETQ. This CDR3 has 11 amino acids. The V end lost 0 bases, the J end lost 11 bases, and 8 bases lay between the germline ends. This donor lacks a recorded CMV serostatus. This clone has only one observation. Its specificity is unknown. The PCR employed 60 Vbeta primers together with 13 Jbeta primers. Only in-frame clones appear in the TCRdb table, and some are missing; sequencing was by immunoSEQ multiplex PCR. This sample carries 110,000 or so clones, about 79% of them seen once, and the ten largest clones take approximately 2%. Study observations and caveats: It was reported that the classifier diagnosed cytomegalovirus status with high specificity and sensitivity in both the original and validation cohorts. In a later analysis, several top co-occurrence clusters appeared linked to parvovirus B19, influenza, CMV and Epstein-Barr virus. Presence/absence analyses assumed roughly uniform sequencing depth across donors, which may not hold.

Sequences were obtained from PBMCs. The V and J genes are TRBV5-1 and TRBJ1-1; unclear D gene. The TCR sequence derives from a human donor in good health. The CDR3 protein is CASSLDGEAFF. CDR3 DNA: TGCGCCAGCAGCTTGGACGGTGAGGCTTTCTTT.